A selection of T cell receptor beta chains follows, all from one sample in a study of T cell responses to AZD1222 COVID-19 vaccine. This table comes from immunoSEQ multiplex PCR, and its TCRdb copy is limited to in-frame clones, with some not included. The sample has about 150,000 clones, over 90% seen once; the top ten hold under 6.5%. The source material was peripheral blood, sampled on day 0 of AZD1222 vaccination. The receptor set was obtained from an adult in good health. The CDR3 runs from the conserved cysteine through the conserved F or W. D genes are given only for firm matches. Clone sizes are given selectively: once, few, many, or a class where the clone is expanded.

J,D,V,size,CDR3,DNA
TRBJ2-1,TRBD1,TRBV19,-,CASSFGTGLNEQFF,TGTGCCAGTAGTTTTGGGACAGGACTGAATGAGCAGTTCTTC
TRBJ2-1,-,TRBV21-1,-,CASSKGLAGDNEQFF,TGTGCCAGCAGCAAAGGACTAGCGGGGGACAATGAGCAGTTCTTC
TRBJ2-7,TRBD2,TRBV5-1,-,CASRGLAAYEQYF,TGCGCCAGCAGGGGACTAGCGGCCTACGAGCAGTACTTC
TRBJ1-2,-,TRBV6-4,-,CASSERALANYGYTF,TGTGCCAGCAGTGAACGGGCGCTAGCTAACTATGGCTACACCTTC
TRBJ1-6,-,TRBV30,-,CACAWGAYNSPLHF,TGTGCCTGCGCGTGGGGGGCCTATAATTCACCCCTCCACTTT
TRBJ2-2,TRBD1,TRBV6-5,-,CASRRQGGGELFF,TGTGCCAGCAGGCGACAGGGTGGCGGGGAGCTGTTTTTT
TRBJ2-7,TRBD2,TRBV14,-,CASSPGGMRWTSGSQGYEQYF,TGTGCCAGCAGCCCAGGCGGGATGCGGTGGACTAGCGGGAGTCAAGGGTACGAGCAGTACTTC
TRBJ2-6,TRBD1,TRBV5-3,-,CARSFGRQGYGANVLTF,TGTGCCAGAAGCTTTGGGCGACAGGGCTATGGGGCCAACGTCCTGACTTTC
TRBJ2-3,TRBD2,TRBV5-8,-,CASSSGTSGTDTQYF,TGTGCCAGCAGCTCCGGGACTAGCGGCACAGATACGCAGTATTTT
TRBJ2-1,-,TRBV14,-,CASSQNSGTSYNEQFF,TGTGCCAGCAGCCAGAATAGCGGAACCTCCTACAATGAGCAGTTCTTC
TRBJ1-2,-,TRBV28,-,CVTGGDYGYTF,TGTGTCACGGGGGGTGACTATGGCTACACCTTC
TRBJ1-5,-,TRBV7-8,-,CASSFGVGAGNQPQHF,TGTGCCAGCAGCTTCGGGGTTGGTGCGGGCAATCAGCCCCAGCATTTT
TRBJ1-2,TRBD1,TRBV24-1,-,CATSDQDRAEGYTF,TGTGCCACCAGTGACCAGGACAGGGCGGAAGGCTACACCTTC
TRBJ2-1,-,TRBV11-2,-,CASSSPGRYSYNEQFF,TGTGCCAGCAGCTCCCCTGGACGGTACTCCTACAATGAGCAGTTCTTC
TRBJ2-3,-,TRBV7-9,-,CASSLLVTDTQYF,TGTGCCAGCAGCTTGCTGGTCACAGATACGCAGTATTTT
TRBJ2-5,TRBD2,TRBV5-1,-,CASSFVTGGRETQYF,TGCGCCAGCAGCTTCGTGACGGGAGGGCGGGAGACCCAGTACTTC
TRBJ2-1,-,TRBV4-1,-,CASSQDDRFHEQFF,TGCGCCAGCAGCCAAGACGACAGGTTCCATGAGCAGTTCTTC
TRBJ1-5,TRBD1,TRBV28,-,CASSSRDRGQPQHF,TGTGCCAGCAGTTCCCGGGACAGGGGTCAGCCCCAGCATTTT
TRBJ2-1,-,TRBV9,-,CASSVAYTLPNEQFF,TGTGCCAGCAGCGTAGCTTACACGCTTCCCAATGAGCAGTTCTTC
TRBJ1-2,-,TRBV2,-,CASASSVLEANYGYTF,TGTGCCAGCGCTTCGTCCGTCCTTGAAGCTAACTATGGCTACACCTTC
TRBJ2-7,TRBD1,TRBV10-3,-,CAISESGGQGSYEQYF,TGTGCCATCAGTGAGTCAGGGGGACAGGGATCCTACGAGCAGTACTTC
TRBJ1-2,-,TRBV9,-,CASSGRSGGYTF,TGTGCCAGCAGCGGTCGGAGCGGTGGCTACACCTTC
TRBJ1-2,-,TRBV10-2,-,CASSEGYYGYTF,TGCGCCAGCAGTGAAGGATACTATGGCTACACCTTC
TRBJ2-1,-,TRBV7-6,-,CASSLGVGGQGNEQFF,TGTGCCAGCAGCCTGGGGGTAGGGGGGCAGGGCAATGAGCAGTTCTTC
TRBJ2-2,TRBD2,TRBV20-1,-,CSASGLAGGTGELFF,TGCAGTGCTAGTGGGCTAGCGGGAGGGACCGGGGAGCTGTTTTTT
TRBJ2-2,TRBD1,TRBV9,once,CASSAVRDRDSTGELFF,TGTGCCAGCAGCGCCGTCCGGGACAGGGACTCCACCGGGGAGCTGTTTTTT
TRBJ1-5,-,TRBV4-1,-,CASSQERGRGDSNQPQHF,TGCGCCAGCAGCCAAGAAAGGGGCAGGGGCGATAGCAATCAGCCCCAGCATTTT
TRBJ1-6,-,TRBV2,-,CASNPQSSYNSPLHF,TGTGCCAGCAACCCACAGAGTTCCTATAATTCACCCCTCCACTTT
TRBJ2-2,-,TRBV2,-,CASSQDSGELFF,TGTGCCAGCAGTCAGGACTCTGGGGAGCTGTTTTTT
TRBJ2-7,-,TRBV18,-,CASSPPSYEQYF,TGTGCCAGCTCACCCCCCTCCTACGAGCAGTACTTC
TRBJ2-2,TRBD2,TRBV6-2/TRBV6-3,-,CASSWGLVNAGELFF,TGTGCCAGCAGTTGGGGACTAGTTAATGCCGGGGAGCTGTTTTTT
TRBJ2-5,-,TRBV19,-,CASSIGVGGSGETQYF,TGTGCCAGTAGTATCGGGGTAGGTGGTTCAGGAGAGACCCAGTACTTC
TRBJ2-2,-,TRBV5-1,-,CASSLGQLNTGELFF,TGCGCCAGCAGCTTGGGACAGCTCAACACCGGGGAGCTGTTTTTT
TRBJ2-5,-,TRBV5-4,once,CASSALGTDNAGETQYF,TGTGCCAGCAGCGCCCTCGGGACGGACAACGCAGGAGAGACCCAGTACTTC
TRBJ1-2,-,TRBV2,-,CASRAGQGRNYGYTF,TGTGCCAGCAGGGCGGGGCAGGGAAGGAACTATGGCTACACCTTC
TRBJ2-7,-,TRBV4-1,-,CASSQDEGWAYEQYF,TGCGCCAGCAGCCAAGATGAGGGGTGGGCCTACGAGCAGTACTTC
TRBJ1-2,TRBD1,TRBV2,-,CASSEGSGGLRGYTF,TGTGCCAGCAGTGAAGGGTCAGGGGGATTACGGGGCTACACCTTC
TRBJ1-2,-,TRBV27,-,CASSLSPGFGYTF,TGTGCCAGCAGTTTATCCCCAGGGTTTGGCTACACCTTC